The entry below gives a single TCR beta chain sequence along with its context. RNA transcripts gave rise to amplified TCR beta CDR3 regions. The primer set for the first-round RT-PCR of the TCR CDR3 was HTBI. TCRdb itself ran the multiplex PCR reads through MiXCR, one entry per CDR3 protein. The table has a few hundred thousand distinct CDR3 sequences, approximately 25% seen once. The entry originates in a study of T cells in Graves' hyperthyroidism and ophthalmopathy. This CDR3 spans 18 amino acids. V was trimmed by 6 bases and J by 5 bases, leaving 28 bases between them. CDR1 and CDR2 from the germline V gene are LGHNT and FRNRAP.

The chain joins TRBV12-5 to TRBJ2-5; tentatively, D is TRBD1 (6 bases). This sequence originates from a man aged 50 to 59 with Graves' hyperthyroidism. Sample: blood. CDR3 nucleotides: TGTGCTAGTGGAGCCGGGACATCCAGTCGAGTTGGGACGGAGACCCAGTACTTC. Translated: CASGAGTSSRVGTETQYF. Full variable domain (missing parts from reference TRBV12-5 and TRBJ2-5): DARVTQTPRHKVTEMGQEVTMRCQPILGHNTVFWYRQTMMQGLELLAYFRNRAPLDDSGMPKDRFSAEMPDATLATLKIQPSEPRDSAVYFCASGAGTSSRVGTETQYFGPGTRLLVL.